Following are 30 T cell receptor beta chains from one sample sequenced in a study of blood T cell repertoires in COVID-19. TCRdb keeps only in-frame clones here, not all; method: immunoSEQ multiplex PCR. The repertoire has around 110,000 clones, approximately 80% of them found once; the top ten carry 4.3%. Specimen: peripheral blood. The receptors derive from a man in his 70s with acute or convalescent COVID-19.

The genes are TRBV6-5 and TRBJ2-3; 7 bases agree with TRBD2. The CDR3 sequence is 16 residues long. Germline CDR1 MNHEY, CDR2 SVGAGI. Trimming at V came to 0 bases and at J to 2 bases, leaving 5 bases not matched to a gene. The CDR3 reads CASSYSPSGFTDTQYF. CDR3 bases: TGTGCCAGCAGTTACTCTCCTAGCGGCTTCACAGATACGCAGTATTTT.

The chain joins TRBV27 to TRBJ1-6; no firm D call. Germline values: CDR1 MNHEY, CDR2 SMNVEV (reference sequence). V lost 3 bases to trimming and J lost 4 bases, with 10 bases between them. The length of the CDR3 is 15 residues. DNA of the CDR3: TGTGCCAGCAGTTTCTTCCGGGGATATAATTCACCCCTCCACTTT. Its protein product is CASSFFRGYNSPLHF.

The count of this clone is one. This rearrangement joins TRBV7-2 to TRBJ1-5; 8 bases line up with TRBD1. V gave up 7 bases and J gave up 9 bases; unmatched junction bases: 8. Germline-derived CDR1 and CDR2 are SGHTA and FQGNSA. This CDR3 has 13 residues. The CDR3 nucleotides are TGTGCCAGCACCGACAGGGGAATGGGGCCCCAGCATTTT. Translating gives CASTDRGMGPQHF. The entire variable domain, with the rest obtained from reference TRBV7-2 and TRBJ1-5, is as follows: GAGVSQSPSNKVTEKGKDVELRCDPISGHTALYWYRQSLGQGLEFLIYFQGNSAPDKSGLPSDRFSAERTGGSVSTLTIQRTQQEDSAVYLCASTDRGMGPQHFGDGTRLSIL.

The CDR3 DNA follows: TGTGCCAGCAGCCAGGACGGAGGCGCAAAACTGTTTTTT. Translating gives CASSQDGGAKLFF. This chain joins TRBV5-6 and TRBJ1-4, with D uncertain. The CDR3 has 13 residues. Per germline, CDR1 SGHDT and CDR2 YYEEEE. Trimming cost V 4 bases and J 10 bases, with 14 bases left between them.

V usage is TRBV11-3 and J usage is TRBJ2-7; possible D gene TRBD1, 6 bases. V shed 4 bases and J shed 4 bases, with 14 bases lying between them. Germline V gene data show CDR1 as SGHNT and CDR2 as YENEEA. CDR3 length equals 14 residues. The CDR3 sequence is CASSSPGAPYEQYF. CDR3 in DNA: TGTGCCAGCAGCTCACCAGGGGCCCCATACGAGCAGTACTTC. Supplemented by reference TRBV11-3 and TRBJ2-7, the full variable domain reads EAGVVQSPRYKIIEKKQPVAFWCNPISGHNTLYWYLQNLGQGPELLIRYENEEAVDDSQLPKDRFSAERLKGVDSTLKIQPAELGDSAVYLCASSSPGAPYEQYFGPGTRLTVT.

This clone was seen a single time. This chain joins TRBV5-1 and TRBJ1-4; the match to TRBD1 covers 7 bases. V shed 7 bases, J shed 7 bases, and the junction held 10 bases outside the gene matches. The CDR3 extends over 14 amino acids. Germline CDR1 and CDR2: SGHRS and YFSETQ. The CDR3 nucleotides read TGCGCCAGCTCGATAGGGGGCATTAGTGAAAAACTGTTTTTT. This gives the protein CASSIGGISEKLFF. Together with reference TRBV5-1 and TRBJ1-4, the CDR3 gives the full variable domain: KAGVTQTPRYLIKTRGQQVTLSCSPISGHRSVSWYQQTPGQGLQFLFEYFSETQRNKGNFPGRFSGRQFSNSRSEMNVSTLELGDSALYLCASSIGGISEKLFFGSGTQLSVL.

The chain recombines TRBV24-1 with TRBJ2-3; TRBD1 aligns across 8 bases. The CDR3 has 16 amino acids. CDR1 is KGHDR and CDR2 is SFDVKD in the germline V gene. After removal of 2 bases from V and 2 bases from J, the junction contained 5 bases not matched to a gene. The CDR3 DNA is TGTGCCACCAGTGATTCGCGACAGGGGTACACAGATACGCAGTATTTT. Residues: CATSDSRQGYTDTQYF.

DNA of the CDR3: TGTGCCAGCACCCCCGGGACAGGGTTCACAGATACGCAGTATTTT. Its protein is CASTPGTGFTDTQYF. V and J are TRBV27 and TRBJ2-3; 9 bases map to TRBD1. The germline V gene encodes CDR1 MNHEY and CDR2 SMNVEV (reference sequence). The CDR3 has 15 residues. The J segment lost 2 bases and the V segment lost 7 bases, leaving 7 bases of the junction unmatched.

The chain combines TRBV7-9 with TRBJ1-3; D unclear. Per germline, CDR1 SEHNR and CDR2 FQNEAQ (reference sequence). The V end lost 7 bases, the J end lost 4 bases, and 11 bases lay between the germline ends. The CDR3 loop spans 13 amino acids. The CDR3 nucleotides read TGTGCCAGCAAGCGGTCTGGAGGAAACACCATATATTTT. Translating gives CASKRSGGNTIYF.

V and J are TRBV19 and TRBJ1-6, with unresolved D. Germline CDR1 LNHDA, CDR2 SQIVND (reference sequence). The CDR3 covers 15 residues. The V gene lost 6 bases and the J gene lost 3 bases, with 12 bases spanning the gap. CDR3 sequence (DNA): TGTGCCAGTAGACAGCAAACAAACTATAATTCACCCCTCCACTTT. Its translation: CASRQQTNYNSPLHF. Variable domain in full (rest from reference TRBV19 and TRBJ1-6): DGGITQSPKYLFRKEGQNVTLSCEQNLNHDAMYWYRQDPGQGLRLIYYSQIVNDFQKGDIAEGYSVSREKKESFPLTVTSAQKNPTAFYLCASRQQTNYNSPLHFGNGTRLTVT.

V usage is TRBV21-1 and J usage is TRBJ1-5; TRBD1 reflects the table's D call only, with no check against the DNA. TRBV21-1 is marked as a pseudogene. This CDR3 is built from 17 residues. The CDR3 reads CASSKSTYRGPTGPQHF. For the CDR3, the DNA is TGTGCCAGCAGCAAATCCACCTACAGGGGCCCGACGGGGCCCCAGCATTTT.

The chain combines TRBV27 with TRBJ2-1; TRBD2 matches at 12 bases. Per germline, CDR1 MNHEY and CDR2 SMNVEV (reference sequence). Trimming at V came to 5 bases and at J to 1 base, leaving 3 bases not matched to a gene. The CDR3 spans 16 residues. DNA of the CDR3: TGTGCCAGCAGTGGCGGGACTAGCGGGTCCTACAATGAGCAGTTCTTC. It codes for CASSGGTSGSYNEQFF.

This clone was observed a handful of times. The chain uses TRBV6-5 and TRBJ1-1; TRBD1 is a possible D gene (6 bases). V was shortened by 2 bases and J by 7 bases, with 20 bases between the two germline ends. From germline, CDR1 is MNHEY and CDR2 SVGAGI. The CDR3 totals 16 residues. The CDR3 region has the DNA TGTGCCAGCAGTTACGGAGGACAGCAATACCCTAGTGAAGCTTTCTTT. Protein sequence: CASSYGGQQYPSEAFF.

V usage is TRBV19 and J usage is TRBJ1-4; D is unclear. Trimming shortened V by 4 bases and J by 8 bases, and 14 bases separated the two germline ends. CDR1 LNHDA and CDR2 SQIVND come from the germline V gene (reference sequence). The CDR3 is 14 amino acids. CDR3 DNA sequence: TGTGCCAGTAGTACTACAGTGACGGGGGAAAAACTGTTTTTT. Translated, it gives CASSTTVTGEKLFF.

The chain uses TRBV10-3 and TRBJ2-3, with TRBD1 identical over 10 bases. Losses at the gene ends were 5 bases for V and 4 bases for J; bases not matched to a gene: 6. The CDR3 totals 15 residues. Germline CDR1 reads ENHRY; CDR2 reads SYGVKD. The DNA for the CDR3 is TGTGCCATCAGTCCGACAGGGGGCCGAGCAGATACGCAGTATTTT. It codes for CAISPTGGRADTQYF.

The chain carries TRBV7-2 and TRBJ2-5; 7 bases align to TRBD2. The junction had 3 bases not matched to a gene; V was cut back by 4 bases and J by 7 bases. In germline, CDR1 is SGHTA, CDR2 FQGNSA. The CDR3 spans 12 residues. The CDR3 bases are TGTGCCAGCAGCTCCCGCGGGGGGACCCAGTACTTC. This translates into CASSSRGGTQYF.

This clone was detected only once. This chain uses TRBV24-1 with TRBJ1-3, with TRBD1 as a possible D gene (5 bases). The ends were cut back, 5 bases at V and 5 bases at J, with 18 bases in the middle. The CDR3 contains 16 residues. CDR1 is KGHDR, CDR2 SFDVKD, per germline. The CDR3 nucleotides are TGTGCCACCAGTGTACAGGAGCCGCCGGGCAGAAACACCATATATTTT. This encodes CATSVQEPPGRNTIYF.

In its sample, this clone was seen once. This chain connects TRBV2 to TRBJ2-5; D is perhaps TRBD2 (5 bases). Trimming removed 11 bases at V and 4 bases at J, with 11 bases between. CDR1 is SNHLY, CDR2 FYNNEI, per germline. The CDR3 covers 11 residues. The CDR3 protein is CAGGVGETQYF. The CDR3 DNA reads TGTGCCGGAGGAGTAGGAGAGACCCAGTACTTC.

Here the CDR3 DNA reads TGTGCCAGCAGTTCGGGATTTAACTATGGCTACACCTTC. This sequence encodes CASSSGFNYGYTF. The chain combines TRBV7-3 with TRBJ1-2; D unresolved. Germline loops: CDR1 SGHTA, CDR2 FQGTGA. CDR3 length: 13 amino acids. V was clipped by 6 bases and J by 1 base, with 9 bases between them. The full variable domain, its missing parts supplied by reference TRBV7-3 and TRBJ1-2, is GAGVSQTPSNKVTEKGKYVELRCDPISGHTALYWYRQSLGQGPEFLIYFQGTGAADDSGLPNDRFFAVRPEGSVSTLKIQRTERGDSAVYLCASSSGFNYGYTFGSGTRLTVV.

The chain joins TRBV12-3 or TRBV12-4 to TRBJ2-2; D not resolved. The CDR3 loop spans 12 amino acids. V dropped 6 bases and J dropped 4 bases, with 6 bases sitting between them. CDR3 protein: CASRRSTGELFF. The CDR3, as DNA: TGTGCCAGCAGACGGAGCACCGGGGAGCTGTTTTTT.

The chain has TRBV6-6 and TRBJ2-3; possible D gene TRBD2, 6 bases. Deletions cut 0 bases from V and 2 bases from J, with 12 bases between. Germline V gives CDR1 MNHNY, CDR2 SVGAGI (reference sequence). The CDR3 consists of 16 residues. CDR3 region: CASSYSGGDPTDTQYF. DNA of the CDR3: TGTGCCAGCAGTTACTCGGGCGGGGACCCCACAGATACGCAGTATTTT.

This chain joins TRBV12-3 or TRBV12-4 and TRBJ2-7; 7 nucleotides line up with TRBD1. V gave up 2 bases and J gave up 5 bases; unmatched junction bases: 3. This CDR3 region has 13 residues. CDR3 DNA sequence: TGTGCCAGCAGTTTATTCACAGGGGACGAGCAGTACTTC. Translating it yields CASSLFTGDEQYF.

V gene TRBV6-5 combines with J gene TRBJ1-1, with D possibly being TRBD1 (5 bases). Trimming shortened V by 6 bases and J by 2 bases, and 10 bases separated the two germline ends. The CDR3 length is 13 residues. CDR1 is MNHEY, CDR2 SVGAGI, per germline. The CDR3: CASRRGGNTEAFF. The CDR3 coding sequence is TGTGCCAGCAGGCGGGGCGGCAACACTGAAGCTTTCTTT.

V gene TRBV19 combines with J gene TRBJ2-3; 10 bases map to TRBD2. Germline values: CDR1 LNHDA, CDR2 SQIVND (reference sequence). This CDR3 is 12 amino acids long. The ends lost 8 bases at V and 5 bases at J; junction bases unmatched: 1. CDR3 amino acids: CASSSGGDTQYF. As DNA, the CDR3 is TGTGCCAGTTCTAGCGGGGGAGATACGCAGTATTTT.

This sequence joins TRBV2 and TRBJ1-5, with 10 positions matching TRBD1. CDR1 is SNHLY and CDR2 is FYNNEI in the germline V gene. Trimming removed 2 bases from V and 5 bases from J; junction bases left unmatched: 9. There are 17 residues in the CDR3. CDR3 nucleotides: TGTGCCAGCAGTGAACCGGGACAGGGGAGGGGATATCAGCCCCAGCATTTT. Protein: CASSEPGQGRGYQPQHF.

The chain couples TRBV9 to TRBJ1-2, with D possibly being TRBD1 (5 bases). There are 16 residues in the CDR3. Germline V gene sequence: CDR1 SGDLS, CDR2 YYNGEE. V gave up 4 bases and J gave up 4 bases, with 20 bases separating them. In DNA, the CDR3 is TGTGCCAGCAGCCTTACCAGGGAATCGAGGTTCTATGGCTACACCTTC. This codes for CASSLTRESRFYGYTF.

The chain couples TRBV3-1 (or the pseudogene TRBV3-2) to TRBJ2-1, with TRBD1 identical over 8 bases. This CDR3 region has 13 residues. The germline gives CDR1 LGHDT, CDR2 YNNKEL (reference sequence). V lost 2 bases to trimming and J lost 10 bases; unmatched junction nucleotides: 4. The CDR3 region is CASSQRTGREQFF. CDR3 bases: TGTGCCAGCAGCCAACGGACAGGGAGGGAGCAGTTCTTC.

The chain employs TRBV5-1 and TRBJ2-7; TRBD1 matches 8 bases. From germline, CDR1 is SGHRS and CDR2 YFSETQ. This CDR3 comprises 14 residues. The J segment lost 5 bases and the V segment lost 4 bases, leaving 8 bases of the junction unmatched. CDR3 DNA sequence: TGCGCCAGCAGCCACCGCGGACAGGGCGACGAGCAGTACTTC. This encodes CASSHRGQGDEQYF.

The rearrangement uses TRBV7-9 and TRBJ1-5, with D perhaps TRBD1 (5 bases). This CDR3 region has 15 residues. CDR1 and CDR2 (germline): SEHNR, FQNEAQ (reference sequence). V gave up 2 bases and J gave up 5 bases, with 13 bases separating them. The CDR3 coding sequence is TGTGCCAGCAGCTTATGGGGCAGGGAGGATCAGCCCCAGCATTTT. It specifies CASSLWGREDQPQHF.

This clone was observed once. The DNA for the CDR3 is TGTGCCAGCAGCGAACAGGGGTACGGCAATCAGCCCCAGCATTTT. Translating gives CASSEQGYGNQPQHF. This sequence joins TRBV5-8 and TRBJ1-5; 7 bases align to TRBD1. The V and J ends lost 4 bases and 2 bases, in that order; junction bases with no gene match: 6. The germline CDR1 and CDR2 sequences are SGHTS and YDEGEE. CDR3 length equals 15 residues.